This T cell receptor beta chain emerged from a study of Ad26.COV2.S vaccination and SARS-CoV-2 variants (dated by TCRdb to the early 2020s). About the full investigation: Vaccine-arm donors came from COV1001, a multicentre, randomized, double-blind, placebo-controlled phase I-IIa trial of Ad26.COV2.S in healthy adults. Trial participants were randomized into five groups of five, in which low-dose or high-dose Ad26.COV2.S was given once or twice, or placebo was given on both occasions. Blinding of investigators to trial group allocation was maintained during experiments and outcome assessment. Ad26.COV2.S was given intramuscularly at 5x10^10 or 1x10^11 viral particles, as a single shot or as two shots 56 days apart. TCRbeta repertoire sequencing was used to assess the specificity and breadth of SARS-CoV-2-reactive T cell receptors after Ad26.COV2.S vaccination. The TCR-sequenced set comprised roughly 30 samples: around 20 Ad26.COV2.S vaccine recipients, 5 placebo recipients and 8 SARS-CoV-2 convalescent individuals.

The CDR3 starts with the cysteine, ends with the phenylalanine, and has 16 residues. Only CDR3 DNA is held: 48 bases, read in frame from base 1. The germline V end is reduced by 4 bases and the J end by 4 bases; junction bases left unmatched: 10. For CDR1 and CDR2, the germline V gene lists SGHAT and FQNNGV. Comments on this clone: The antigen it recognizes is unknown. No clone much larger than this one lies a single base away; base qualities are absent.

Broad study findings and their caveats: Non-spike TCR breadth was comparable between vaccine and placebo recipients, consistent with the vaccine containing only spike. Higher spike-specific TCR breadth was observed in Ad26.COV2.S recipients than in placebo recipients (P = 0.0014). After vaccination, spike-specific CD8+ and CD4+ T cell responses were reported to show substantial breadth. It was noted by the authors that total T cell responses may have been underestimated by the TCR breadth and depth analyses. The study was not powered to compare responses between vaccine doses or regimens.

In the paper's terms, the treatment or condition label means: about 20 received Ad26.COV2.S at low or high dose, single or two shots; about 5 received placebo; per-sample allocation not given. For vaccine and placebo recipients, the sequenced repertoires came from samples collected on day 63 after the first injection. Cohort 1b enrolled 25 to 30 adults aged 18-55 years at a single site in Boston, USA, between 29 July and 7 August 2020. As a vaccine, Ad26.COV2.S was a replication-incompetent adenovirus type 26 vector that expressed a prefusion-stabilized SARS-CoV-2 spike protein derived from the original Wuhan strain. The immunoSEQ Assay was the method used to sequence TCRbeta CDR3 regions. After extraction, genomic DNA underwent amplification by bias-controlled multiplex PCR, followed by high-throughput sequencing. Per the source publication's procedure: To quantify the absolute abundance of each unique TCRbeta CDR3 region, sequences were collapsed and filtered. T cell fraction was estimated by normalizing TCRbeta template counts to usable DNA, with usable DNA measured through amplification of reference genes found in all nucleated cells. Repertoire TCRs were annotated as SARS-CoV-2-specific by exact matching of V gene, CDR3 amino acid sequence and J gene to a known reactive TCR set. The reference SARS-CoV-2 TCR set was obtained from MIRA and was filtered for enrichment in COVID-19-positive ImmuneCODE repertoires, whereby public or cross-reactive TCRs were removed. Drawing on the MIRA antigens, annotated TCRs were analysed further at the level of specific ORF or position within ORF. Breadth was defined as the number of annotated unique rearrangements divided by the total number of unique productive rearrangements, and depth was defined as the summed frequency of the annotated unique rearrangements. Group comparisons of TCR breadth used two-sided Wilcoxon rank-sum tests. TCRdb obtained this table from immuneACCESS and retained in-frame rearrangements with V and J assigned. These tables miss some clones; where compared with another copy, unresolved V genes account for less than half of the shortfall, and the remainder is unexplained. For V, J and clone size, that table is used; D and trimming come from the DNA. The sample has roughly 350,000 clones on record, around 89% of them singletons. The ten largest clonotypes hold roughly 5% of the sample.

Here the sequenced sample was peripheral blood, taken in a trial of Ad26.COV2.S vaccine versus placebo. This receptor chain uses TRBV11-2 and TRBJ1-3; TRBD1 agrees with 7 junctional bases. This TCR came from a person between 18 and 60 years old who received the Ad26.COV2.S COVID-19 vaccine or a placebo. The CDR3 amino acid sequence is: CASSSTQGQPGNTIYF. The nucleotides are TGTGCCAGCAGCTCGACACAGGGGCAGCCCGGAAACACCATATATTTT.